The 12 T cell receptor beta chains below were found in one sample sequenced in a study of read filtering for tumor transcriptome and immune sequencing. Molecular barcoded adaptors covering alpha/delta and beta/gamma chains were used on approximately 400 ng RNA. MiXCR, applied by TCRdb to the reads, yields one record per CDR3 protein. The sample comprises around 60,000 distinct CDR3 sequences, about a fifth of which are singletons, and over 12% rests with the top ten. Source material: a population of CD138-negative cells sorted from bone marrow. Receptor source: a donor older than 35 with multiple myeloma.

Comment on this clonotype: A read error is possible here, since a much larger clone lies one base away. The chain joins TRBV23-1 to TRBJ1-1; 7 bases align to TRBD1. TRBV23-1 is identified as an open reading frame with a role that is uncertain. The CDR3 has 17 amino acids. CDR3 amino acids: CVSSQTDRVSRDTEAFF. In nucleotides, the CDR3 is TGCGTCAGCAGTCAAACCGACAGGGTCTCTAGGGACACTGAAGCTTTCTTT.

This clonotype has ten or more counts. As DNA, the CDR3 is TGTGCCAGCAGCTTCGGGCAGGGTAAAGGTGAGCAGTTCTTC. As protein: CASSFGQGKGEQFF. V is TRBV5-8 and J is TRBJ2-1; tentatively, D is TRBD1 (5 bases). V was cut by 2 bases and J by 9 bases, with 15 bases left in between. The CDR3 length is 14 residues. Germline CDR1 is SGHTS and CDR2 is YDEGEE.

This clonotype has just a few counts. The CDR3 carries no conserved terminal phenylalanine or tryptophan, so it likely arises from a read error. J is TRBJ1-1 and V is TRBV29-1; D possibly corresponds to TRBD1 (5 bases). In germline, CDR1 is SQVTM, CDR2 ANQGSEA. CDR3 length: 12 residues. V lost 5 bases to trimming and J lost 4 bases, with 11 bases between them. The CDR3 DNA follows: TGCAGCGTTCATTCGGGACGCACTGAAGCTTTCCTT. This codes for CSVHSGRTEAFL.

V is TRBV11-2 and J is TRBJ1-1, with D maybe TRBD1 (5 bases). The CDR3 covers 14 residues. Trimming took 3 bases from V and 4 from J, leaving 12 bases between them. CDR1 SGHAT and CDR2 FQNNGV come from the germline V gene. Here the CDR3 reads CASSLGRGSTEAFF. The DNA of the CDR3 is TGTGCCAGCAGCTTGGGGAGGGGAAGCACTGAAGCTTTCTTT.

This clonotype was recorded many times. The genes are TRBV25-1 and TRBJ1-4; 11 bases are shared with TRBD1. The trim removed 7 bases at V and 7 bases at J, leaving 14 bases unmatched. Germline CDR1 MGHDK, CDR2 SYGVNS. This CDR3 has 17 amino acids. The CDR3 DNA follows: TGTGCCAGCAAATCAGCTCTGAGAGGGACAGGGGGTGAAAAACTGTTTTTT. As protein: CASKSALRGTGGEKLFF.

This clonotype was recorded at least ten times. The chain couples TRBV12-3 or TRBV12-4 to TRBJ2-7; D remains ambiguous. V lost 6 bases, J lost 5 bases, and 14 bases lay in between. The CDR3 is 13 amino acids. The CDR3 DNA sequence: TGTGCCAGCAGACCCAACGGGTTGCACGAGCAGTACTTC. Protein: CASRPNGLHEQYF.

The chain recombines TRBV20-1 with TRBJ2-1; TRBD2 agrees at 8 bases. Germline values: CDR1 DFQATT, CDR2 SNEGSKA (reference sequence). Trimming cost V 1 base and J 16 bases; bases outside gene matches: 6. The CDR3 totals 11 residues. The chain's CDR3 is CSARGPAGVFF. Here the CDR3 DNA reads TGCAGTGCTAGAGGACCAGCGGGGGTATTCTTC.

This clonotype was counted many times. J is TRBJ2-1 and V is TRBV29-1; no reliable D call. The CDR3 contains 16 residues. Germline V gives CDR1 SQVTM, CDR2 ANQGSEA. The V and J ends lost 2 bases and 0 bases respectively, with 14 bases between them. CDR3 in amino acids: CSVEYVTSISYNEQFF. CDR3 sequence (DNA): TGCAGCGTTGAATATGTGACTTCGATCTCCTACAATGAGCAGTTCTTC.

The sample holds many counts of this clonotype. The CDR3 sequence: CASSVGERVSEQFF. In DNA, the CDR3 is TGTGCCAGCAGCGTAGGGGAACGGGTTAGTGAGCAGTTCTTC. This chain links TRBV9 with TRBJ2-1; D ambiguous. This CDR3 region has 14 residues. Trimming pared 0 bases from V and 9 bases from J, leaving 13 bases between. Germline V lookup: CDR1 SGDLS, CDR2 YYNGEE.

This clonotype appeared many times. The rearrangement uses TRBV11-3 and TRBJ2-5; TRBD2 is a possible D gene (6 bases). Germline-derived CDR1 and CDR2 are SGHNT and YENEEA. V shed 5 bases and J shed 2 bases, with 9 bases lying between them. The CDR3 has 13 amino acids. The CDR3 DNA reads as TGTGCCAGCAGCCTGGGACTGCAAGAGACCCAGTACTTC. Its translation is CASSLGLQETQYF.

Notes on this clonotype: With a far larger clone one base away, a read error is the likely cause. V gene TRBV11-1 combines with J gene TRBJ2-1, with D unclear. Looked up from germline, CDR1 is SGHAT and CDR2 is FQDESV (reference sequence). CDR3 size: 13 residues. In nucleotides, the CDR3 is TGTGCCAGCAGCTTAGACCAACCTGGTGAGCGGTTCTTC. This encodes CASSLDQPGERFF.

Turning to this clonotype: With a much larger clone just one base away, this may be a read error. The rearrangement joins TRBV7-9 to TRBJ1-1; D ambiguous. Trimming cost V 5 bases and J 7 bases, with 8 bases left between them. The germline V gene has CDR1 SEHNR and CDR2 FQNEAQ (reference sequence). This CDR3 spans 11 amino acids. Here the CDR3 DNA reads TGTGCCAGCAGCATTGCGGTTGAAGCTTTCTTT. Translation: CASSIAVEAFF.